This TCR beta chain originates from a study of PD-L1 blockade in urothelial cancer. Study-level information: Blood analysis occurred 3 weeks (second dose) and 6 weeks after treatment start.

Deletions cut 7 bases from V and 6 bases from J, with 9 bases between. The V gene's germline CDR1 is DFQATT and CDR2 SNEGSKA (reference sequence). CDR3 length: 11 amino acids. PCRs each included synthetic TCR analog templates spiked in. Produced via immunoSEQ multiplex PCR; TCRdb's table is partial and in-frame only. The sample has about 28,000 clones, over 80% seen once. Patients yielded 1 to 8 samples each, pretreatment and on-treatment. The rearrangement links TRBV20-1 to TRBJ1-4; D gene uncertain. The sequence derives from a man between 50 and 59 years old with urothelial cancer. The sample in question was PBMCs, obtained around atezolizumab (anti-PD-L1) treatment. This CDR3 is CSVGQDEKLFF. The CDR3 DNA reads TGCAGTGTGGGTCAGGATGAAAAACTGTTTTTT.